This record looks at one T cell receptor (beta chain) sequence and its context. The assay was immunoSEQ multiplex PCR, and TCRdb's table has in-frame clones only and misses some. The sample records around 250,000 clones, about 86% being singletons. Adults between roughly 18 and 95 years of age took part from 24 US areas. Researchers sorted participants into cohorts using their self-reported clinical history. The sample is drawn from a study of blood T cell repertoires in COVID-19. Study-wide background: In each case, the material was cDNA or gDNA derived from T cells, B-cell-depleted T cells, or PBMCs.

Trimming took 4 bases from V and 1 from J; bases not matched to a gene: 3. The CDR3 is 16 residues long. From germline, CDR1 is SGHRS and CDR2 YFSETQ. The chain couples TRBV5-1 to TRBJ2-3, with 13 positions matching TRBD2. Input material: PBMCs or T cells enriched from blood (not recorded which). This TCR was sampled from a man aged 25-40 years with acute COVID-19. The CDR3 region is CASSTGTSGGTDTQYF. The CDR3 region has the DNA TGCGCCAGCAGCACCGGGACTAGCGGGGGCACAGATACGCAGTATTTT.